A selection of T cell receptor beta chains follows, all from one sample in a study of T cell responses to AZD1222 COVID-19 vaccine. Repertoires were generated with immunoSEQ multiplex PCR, while TCRdb's copy carries only in-frame clones and drops some. The sample consists of about 150,000 clones, roughly 88% of them appearing once. Here the sequenced sample was peripheral blood, taken 28 days after the second dose of the MenACWY control vaccine. The origin of the receptors is an adult who received the MenACWY meningococcal vaccine as a control. Both conserved end residues are part of each CDR3. D genes are given only for firm matches. Some rows have no size entry. The others give once, few or many, or a class for an expanded clone.

v_gene: TRBV28; d_gene: .; j_gene: TRBJ2-7; abundance: .; CDR3nt: TGTGCCAGCAGTTTATCTCTGGGTGTTGGCGGCCTGAACGAGCAGTACTTC; CDR3aa: CASSLSLGVGGLNEQYF
v_gene: TRBV28; d_gene: .; j_gene: TRBJ1-2; abundance: .; CDR3nt: TGTGCCAGCAGCGCCGGGACCGCCAACTATGGCTACACCTTC; CDR3aa: CASSAGTANYGYTF
v_gene: TRBV28; d_gene: .; j_gene: TRBJ2-7; abundance: .; CDR3nt: TGTGCCAGCAGTGGGAGGCTCCGGGACAGATATTACGAGCAGTACTTC; CDR3aa: CASSGRLRDRYYEQYF
v_gene: TRBV25-1; d_gene: .; j_gene: TRBJ1-1; abundance: few; CDR3nt: TGTGCCAGCAGTGAATATCAGGAGGGCACTGAAGCTTTCTTT; CDR3aa: CASSEYQEGTEAFF
v_gene: TRBV9; d_gene: .; j_gene: TRBJ1-4; abundance: .; CDR3nt: TGTGCCAGCAGCGTTACAGGACAGAATGAAAAACTGTTTTTT; CDR3aa: CASSVTGQNEKLFF
v_gene: TRBV5-5; d_gene: TRBD2; j_gene: TRBJ2-7; abundance: .; CDR3nt: TGTGCCAGCAGCTTGGTCCTAGCGGGAGGTCGGGAGCAGTACTTC; CDR3aa: CASSLVLAGGREQYF
v_gene: TRBV4-3; d_gene: TRBD2; j_gene: TRBJ2-7; abundance: .; CDR3nt: TGCGCCAGCAGCCCTCGACTAGCGGGGGGGTTCTACGAGCAGTACTTC; CDR3aa: CASSPRLAGGFYEQYF
v_gene: TRBV10-3; d_gene: TRBD1; j_gene: TRBJ1-1; abundance: .; CDR3nt: TGTGCCATCAACCAGAACAGGGGGCAGGCTTTCTTT; CDR3aa: CAINQNRGQAFF
v_gene: TRBV28; d_gene: .; j_gene: TRBJ2-1; abundance: .; CDR3nt: TGTGCCAGCAGTTTCAGTGGCAGGGAGAACAACAATGAGCAGTTCTTC; CDR3aa: CASSFSGRENNNEQFF
v_gene: TRBV7-2; d_gene: .; j_gene: TRBJ2-1; abundance: .; CDR3nt: TGTGCCAGCAGCTCTCCTTACAATGAGCAGTTCTTC; CDR3aa: CASSSPYNEQFF
v_gene: TRBV7-3; d_gene: .; j_gene: TRBJ2-1; abundance: .; CDR3nt: TGTGCCAGCAGCTTAGGGCTAGGTGGTGAGCAGTTCTTC; CDR3aa: CASSLGLGGEQFF
v_gene: TRBV5-1; d_gene: .; j_gene: TRBJ1-1; abundance: .; CDR3nt: TGCGCCAGCAGCTTGGATCTTCCTGGGGGCACTGAAGCTTTCTTT; CDR3aa: CASSLDLPGGTEAFF
v_gene: TRBV19; d_gene: .; j_gene: TRBJ2-5; abundance: .; CDR3nt: TGTGCCAGTAGTATCTCTCCGGAGACCCAGTACTTC; CDR3aa: CASSISPETQYF
v_gene: TRBV15; d_gene: .; j_gene: TRBJ1-2; abundance: .; CDR3nt: TGTGCCACCAGCCCCGGGTATGGCTACACCTTC; CDR3aa: CATSPGYGYTF
v_gene: TRBV20-1; d_gene: .; j_gene: TRBJ1-4; abundance: .; CDR3nt: TGCAGTGCTGGTGGACAGCAGGGTGAAAAACTGTTTTTT; CDR3aa: CSAGGQQGEKLFF
v_gene: TRBV29-1; d_gene: TRBD1; j_gene: TRBJ1-2; abundance: .; CDR3nt: TGCAGCGTTGAAGAGGGACAGGGCTATGGCTACACCTTC; CDR3aa: CSVEEGQGYGYTF
v_gene: TRBV5-1; d_gene: TRBD2; j_gene: TRBJ2-2; abundance: .; CDR3nt: TGCGCCAGCAGAGATGGGCGGGGGATCACCGGGGAGCTGTTTTTT; CDR3aa: CASRDGRGITGELFF
v_gene: TRBV29-1; d_gene: .; j_gene: TRBJ1-1; abundance: .; CDR3nt: TGCAGCGGCCGGGCACGGACGAACACTGAAGCTTTCTTT; CDR3aa: CSGRARTNTEAFF
v_gene: TRBV18; d_gene: .; j_gene: TRBJ1-2; abundance: few; CDR3nt: TGTGCCAGCTCACTCCCGACAGAAACGTATGGCTACACCTTC; CDR3aa: CASSLPTETYGYTF
v_gene: TRBV7-2; d_gene: .; j_gene: TRBJ2-6; abundance: .; CDR3nt: TGTGCCAGCAGCTTCTACCGTTCTGGGGCCAACGTCCTGACTTTC; CDR3aa: CASSFYRSGANVLTF
v_gene: TRBV7-2; d_gene: .; j_gene: TRBJ1-5; abundance: .; CDR3nt: TGTGCCAGCAGCTTAGCGATAAGGGAGGGTCAGCCCCAGCATTTT; CDR3aa: CASSLAIREGQPQHF
v_gene: TRBV4-3; d_gene: .; j_gene: TRBJ2-1; abundance: .; CDR3nt: TGCGCCAGCAGCCAAGATTGGGGGGAACCCTACAATGAGCAGTTCTTC; CDR3aa: CASSQDWGEPYNEQFF
v_gene: TRBV6-1; d_gene: .; j_gene: TRBJ1-1; abundance: .; CDR3nt: TGTGCCAGCAGTGAAGTAAAGGGCTTCACTGAAGCTTTCTTT; CDR3aa: CASSEVKGFTEAFF
v_gene: TRBV5-1; d_gene: TRBD1; j_gene: TRBJ2-6; abundance: .; CDR3nt: TGCGCCAGCAGCTTGGTACAGGGGGCTGGGGCCAACGTCCTGACTTTC; CDR3aa: CASSLVQGAGANVLTF
v_gene: TRBV5-1; d_gene: .; j_gene: TRBJ1-1; abundance: .; CDR3nt: TGCGCCAGCAGCTTGCCCGGGTTGAATGAAGCTTTCTTT; CDR3aa: CASSLPGLNEAFF
v_gene: TRBV19; d_gene: TRBD2; j_gene: TRBJ2-2; abundance: .; CDR3nt: TGTGCCAGTAGTCCGGGACTAGCGGGAGGGCCGGCCGGGGAGCTGTTTTTT; CDR3aa: CASSPGLAGGPAGELFF
v_gene: TRBV27; d_gene: .; j_gene: TRBJ2-1; abundance: .; CDR3nt: TGTGCCAGCAGTTCGGACAGACCTTCGGAGCAGTTCTTC; CDR3aa: CASSSDRPSEQFF
v_gene: TRBV2; d_gene: TRBD1; j_gene: TRBJ1-2; abundance: .; CDR3nt: TGTGCCAGCAGTCCGTATGCCGGGACAGCGTCCCCCTATGGCTACACCTTC; CDR3aa: CASSPYAGTASPYGYTF
v_gene: TRBV6-5; d_gene: .; j_gene: TRBJ1-1; abundance: .; CDR3nt: TGTGCCAGCAGTTACTCGAGGAGGGGGAACACTGAAGCTTTCTTT; CDR3aa: CASSYSRRGNTEAFF
v_gene: TRBV2; d_gene: TRBD1; j_gene: TRBJ1-5; abundance: .; CDR3nt: TGTGCCAGCAGGCTACAGGGGAATAGCAATCAGCCCCAGCATTTT; CDR3aa: CASRLQGNSNQPQHF
v_gene: TRBV6-5; d_gene: .; j_gene: TRBJ1-6; abundance: .; CDR3nt: TGTGCCAGCAGTCTTGGTCCATGGGACAATTCACCCCTCCACTTT; CDR3aa: CASSLGPWDNSPLHF
v_gene: TRBV18; d_gene: .; j_gene: TRBJ2-2; abundance: .; CDR3nt: TGTGCCAGCTCCGCCGAGGCGCGGAACACCGGGGAGCTGTTTTTT; CDR3aa: CASSAEARNTGELFF
v_gene: TRBV6-2/TRBV6-3; d_gene: .; j_gene: TRBJ1-1; abundance: .; CDR3nt: TGTGCCAGCAGTTACGAGAGGAGAACTGAAGCTTTCTTT; CDR3aa: CASSYERRTEAFF
v_gene: TRBV5-4; d_gene: .; j_gene: TRBJ1-3; abundance: .; CDR3nt: TGTGCCAGCAGCTTAGGAGGAACTCGCCGCTCTGGAAACACCATATATTTT; CDR3aa: CASSLGGTRRSGNTIYF
v_gene: TRBV7-9; d_gene: .; j_gene: TRBJ2-1; abundance: .; CDR3nt: TGTGCCAGCAGCTTAGCCCCTTCCTACAATGAGCAGTTCTTC; CDR3aa: CASSLAPSYNEQFF
v_gene: TRBV30; d_gene: .; j_gene: TRBJ2-3; abundance: few; CDR3nt: TGTGCCTCCGACTTGGGGAACACAGATACGCAGTATTTT; CDR3aa: CASDLGNTDTQYF
v_gene: TRBV28; d_gene: .; j_gene: TRBJ1-4; abundance: .; CDR3nt: TGTGGCGTACAGGGAGTTGGAAAACTGTTTTTT; CDR3aa: CGVQGVGKLFF
v_gene: TRBV6-5; d_gene: TRBD1; j_gene: TRBJ1-6; abundance: .; CDR3nt: TGTGCCAGCAGTCCGGACGACAGGGGTAATTCACCCCTCCACTTT; CDR3aa: CASSPDDRGNSPLHF
v_gene: TRBV3-1/TRBV3-2; d_gene: .; j_gene: TRBJ1-2; abundance: once; CDR3nt: TGTGCCAGCAGCCAAGAACCAAGAGTCTATGGCTACACCTTC; CDR3aa: CASSQEPRVYGYTF
v_gene: TRBV11-3; d_gene: TRBD2; j_gene: TRBJ2-5; abundance: once; CDR3nt: TGTGCCAGCAGCTTACGCGGGAGGGCAGGTAGTGAAACCCAGTACTTC; CDR3aa: CASSLRGRAGSETQYF
v_gene: TRBV19; d_gene: .; j_gene: TRBJ1-5; abundance: .; CDR3nt: TGTGCCAGTAGTATCTGGGATTTGAGGCAGCCCCAGCATTTT; CDR3aa: CASSIWDLRQPQHF
v_gene: TRBV6-5; d_gene: TRBD1; j_gene: TRBJ2-5; abundance: .; CDR3nt: TGTGCCAGCAGTTACGCACACGGGACAGGGGGAGAGACCCAGTACTTC; CDR3aa: CASSYAHGTGGETQYF